There are a few counts of the clone carrying this T cell receptor beta chain. Its antigen is unknown. The germline gives CDR1 MNHNY, CDR2 SVGAGI (reference sequence). The CDR3 runs to 14 residues. Next came a second PCR, run for about 7 to 12 cycles, which used a sample-barcoded 5' primer along with a J-beta primer mix. Every cDNA molecule bore a tag from a template-switch adaptor containing 12 random nucleotides. Sequencing of every sample gave 2.5 million or more CDR3-containing paired-end reads. TCRdb re-called the 5' RACE reads with MiXCR, one entry per CDR3 protein. Of about 970,000 distinct CDR3 sequences in the sample, 51% were seen once. This sample is part of a study of blood T cells in healthy people across ages. Overall study findings and caveats: Versus aged donors, long-lived donors had higher diversity and more naive CD4+ cells.

Sequenced input: blood. The clonotype comes from a woman aged 55-70 years in good health. The V call is TRBV6-6, the J call TRBJ2-1, with a weak D call TRBD2 (5 bases). The last part of the DNA fits TRBJ2-7 better; the J call may be wrong. This CDR3 reads CASSYGGEYNEQYF. Here the CDR3 DNA reads TGTGCCAGCAGTTACGGTGGGGAGTACAATGAGCAGTACTTC.